Listed here are 21 T cell receptor beta chains from one sample, sequenced in a study of blood T cell repertoires in COVID-19. Sequencing used immunoSEQ multiplex PCR; TCRdb keeps in-frame clones, though not all of them. This table holds under 300,000 clones, 80% to 85% found once. Sequencing input: peripheral blood. These receptors were collected from a woman aged 18 to 35 with acute or convalescent COVID-19.

This chain connects TRBV4-3 to TRBJ2-3, with D possibly TRBD1 on 6 matching bases. Germline loops: CDR1 LGHNA, CDR2 YSLEER. The ends were cut back, 2 bases at V and 1 base at J, with 10 bases in the middle. The CDR3 sequence is 15 residues long. CDR3: CASSQRSGGTDTQYF. The CDR3, as DNA: TGCGCCAGCAGCCAACGGTCAGGGGGCACAGATACGCAGTATTTT.

The chain is built from TRBV12-3 or TRBV12-4 and TRBJ2-7; the D gene is possibly TRBD1 (5 bases). The ends were cut back, 6 bases at V and 2 bases at J, with 11 bases in the middle. The CDR3 runs 13 residues. In nucleotides, the CDR3 is TGTGCCAGCAGCCAACAGGAGACCTACGAGCAGTACTTC. Protein: CASSQQETYEQYF.

The chain uses TRBV5-1 and TRBJ2-3; D unresolved. Trimming shortened V by 0 bases and J by 2 bases, and 4 bases separated the two germline ends. Looked up from germline, CDR1 is SGHRS and CDR2 is YFSETQ. This CDR3 has 13 amino acids. CDR3 protein: CASSLGNTDTQYF. CDR3 coding DNA: TGCGCCAGCAGCTTGGGTAACACAGATACGCAGTATTTT.

The J gene is TRBJ2-7, the V gene TRBV27; no firm D call. The germline gives CDR1 MNHEY, CDR2 SMNVEV (reference sequence). The germline V and J ends were trimmed by 6 bases and 2 bases, with 11 bases remaining between them. The CDR3 sequence is 13 residues long. The CDR3 sequence is CASSSGGPYEQYF. CDR3 in DNA: TGTGCCAGCAGCTCTGGCGGCCCCTACGAGCAGTACTTC.

The rearrangement joins TRBV7-2 to TRBJ2-1; 9 bases align to TRBD2. V was pared by 3 bases and J by 5 bases, with 8 bases of the junction left unmatched. Germline loops: CDR1 SGHTA, CDR2 FQGNSA. CDR3 size: 16 residues. Here the CDR3 reads CASSLFSGSPNNEQFF. The DNA of the CDR3 is TGTGCCAGCAGCTTGTTTAGCGGGAGCCCCAACAATGAGCAGTTCTTC.

This clone has just one count. This chain links TRBV5-8 with TRBJ2-4, with D tentatively TRBD2 (5 bases). The CDR3 is made up of 16 amino acids. The germline gives CDR1 SGHTS, CDR2 YDEGEE. Trimming left V 0 bases short and J 0 bases short, with 10 bases between. The CDR3 coding sequence is TGTGCCAGCAGCTTGGTGGGAGCGCTAGCCAAAAACATTCAGTACTTC. Residues: CASSLVGALAKNIQYF.

J is TRBJ1-1 and V is TRBV28; 7 bases are a match to TRBD1. The CDR3 runs 15 residues. V was pared by 6 bases and J by 0 bases, with 7 bases of the junction left unmatched. CDR1 and CDR2 from the germline V gene are MDHEN and SYDVKM. Written as DNA, the CDR3 is TGTGCCAGCAGCGAACTGACAGGGTTGAACACTGAAGCTTTCTTT. It is translated as CASSELTGLNTEAFF. Full variable domain (rest looked up from reference TRBV28 and TRBJ1-1): DVKVTQSSRYLVKRTGEKVFLECVQDMDHENMFWYRQDPGLGLRLIYFSYDVKMKEKGDIPEGYSVSREKKERFSLILESASTNQTSMYLCASSELTGLNTEAFFGQGTRLTVV.

V gene TRBV4-3 combines with J gene TRBJ2-2; TRBD2 might be the D (6 bases). The CDR3 is 16 amino acids. Trimming shortened V by 0 bases and J by 2 bases, and 10 bases separated the two germline ends. The germline gives CDR1 LGHNA, CDR2 YSLEER. CDR3 nucleotides: TGCGCCAGCAGCCAAGATGGGGAGGCAAACACCGGGGAGCTGTTTTTT. Its translation is CASSQDGEANTGELFF.

At least ten counts were recorded for this clone. The chain recombines TRBV6-2 or TRBV6-3 with TRBJ2-5, with D possibly matching TRBD2 (7 bases). The germline V and J ends were trimmed by 5 bases and 2 bases, with 15 bases remaining between them. This CDR3 comprises 15 residues. Germline assignment: CDR1 MNHEY and CDR2 SVGEGT. Here the CDR3 DNA reads TGTGCCAGCAGTGGTTACAGGGAGGGGCAAGAGACCCAGTACTTC. Protein product: CASSGYREGQETQYF.

This chain uses TRBV5-1 with TRBJ2-7; 10 nucleotides line up with TRBD2. Germline-derived CDR1 and CDR2 are SGHRS and YFSETQ. The CDR3 contains 16 residues. V gave up 0 bases and J gave up 3 bases; unmatched junction bases: 6. CDR3 amino acids: CASSLAASGSGYEQYF. The DNA for the CDR3 is TGCGCCAGCAGCTTGGCGGCTAGCGGGAGCGGCTACGAGCAGTACTTC. Full variable domain (missing parts from reference TRBV5-1 and TRBJ2-7): KAGVTQTPRYLIKTRGQQVTLSCSPISGHRSVSWYQQTPGQGLQFLFEYFSETQRNKGNFPGRFSGRQFSNSRSEMNVSTLELGDSALYLCASSLAASGSGYEQYFGPGTRLTVT.

The CDR3 sequence: CASSLRDRGRHGYTF. The CDR3 DNA reads TGTGCCAGCAGTTTAAGGGACAGGGGACGGCATGGCTACACCTTC. The chain uses TRBV27 and TRBJ1-2; TRBD1 agrees at 10 bases. Trimming removed 2 bases from V and 6 bases from J; junction bases left unmatched: 6. Germline CDR1 reads MNHEY; CDR2 reads SMNVEV (reference sequence). CDR3 length: 15 residues.

This sequence joins TRBV5-1 and TRBJ2-1; possibly TRBD1 for D (6 bases). Between the trimmed V and J ends, which lost 0 bases and 6 bases, there was a span of 22 bases. The length of the CDR3 is 18 residues. In germline, CDR1 is SGHRS, CDR2 YFSETQ. The CDR3 coding sequence is TGCGCCAGCAGCTTGGGTAAGGTTCTACAGGGAATCGGCAATGAGCAGTTCTTC. Its protein is CASSLGKVLQGIGNEQFF. The variable domain in full, with the rest retrieved from reference TRBV5-1 and TRBJ2-1, is KAGVTQTPRYLIKTRGQQVTLSCSPISGHRSVSWYQQTPGQGLQFLFEYFSETQRNKGNFPGRFSGRQFSNSRSEMNVSTLELGDSALYLCASSLGKVLQGIGNEQFFGPGTRLTVL.

The chain joins TRBV2 to TRBJ2-7; a possible D gene is TRBD2 (5 bases). The CDR3 length is 15 residues. Germline assignment: CDR1 SNHLY and CDR2 FYNNEI. V gave up 0 bases and J gave up 3 bases, with 12 bases separating them. The CDR3 sequence: CASSEALGKLYEQYF. As DNA, the CDR3 is TGTGCCAGCAGTGAAGCTCTCGGGAAACTCTACGAGCAGTACTTC. Together with reference TRBV2 and TRBJ2-7, the CDR3 gives the full variable domain: EPEVTQTPSHQVTQMGQEVILRCVPISNHLYFYWYRQILGQKVEFLVSFYNNEISEKSEIFDDQFSVERPDGSNFTLKIRSTKLEDSAMYFCASSEALGKLYEQYFGPGTRLTVT.

The chain uses TRBV7-8 and TRBJ1-5; 7 positions match TRBD1. This CDR3 has 16 residues. The germline V gene encodes CDR1 SGHVS and CDR2 FQNEAQ. With V trimmed by 6 bases and J by 0 bases, 8 bases remained unmatched. CDR3 region: CASSINRGLSNQPQHF. CDR3 in DNA: TGTGCCAGCAGTATAAACAGGGGACTTAGCAATCAGCCCCAGCATTTT.

The chain links TRBV6-6 to TRBJ1-5, with 10 bases lining up with TRBD1. This CDR3 has 15 amino acids. The V and J ends lost 6 bases and 2 bases, in that order; junction bases with no gene match: 4. Germline V gene sequence: CDR1 MNHNY, CDR2 SVGAGI (reference sequence). CDR3 nucleotides: TGTGCCAGCAGCCGACAGGGGGCACGCAATCAGCCCCAGCATTTT. It codes for CASSRQGARNQPQHF.

This chain joins TRBV28 and TRBJ2-5; D may be TRBD2 (5 bases). The CDR3 runs 15 residues. V lost 4 bases, J lost 5 bases, and 17 bases lay in between. Germline V gene data show CDR1 as MDHEN and CDR2 as SYDVKM. CDR3: CASSWVSSSFETQYF. The CDR3 nucleotides read TGTGCCAGCAGTTGGGTGTCATCTAGCTTCGAGACCCAGTACTTC.

The rearrangement joins TRBV27 to TRBJ2-7; D is uncertain. The V gene lost 5 bases and the J gene lost 0 bases, with 11 bases spanning the gap. Germline V CDR1 and CDR2: MNHEY, SMNVEV (reference sequence). CDR3 length: 14 amino acids. CDR3 amino acids: CASSPTANSYEQYF. CDR3 coding DNA: TGTGCCAGCAGTCCGACTGCCAACTCCTACGAGCAGTACTTC.

This chain connects TRBV6-1 to TRBJ1-5; no definite D call. The ends were cut back, 3 bases at V and 6 bases at J, with 9 bases in the middle. The CDR3 is 13 residues long. Germline V lookup: CDR1 MNHNS, CDR2 SASEGT. The CDR3 protein is CASSDPGVQPQHF. In nucleotides, the CDR3 is TGTGCCAGCAGTGACCCCGGGGTTCAGCCCCAGCATTTT.

The chain uses TRBV4-1 and TRBJ1-5; the D gene is possibly TRBD1 (6 bases). Germline V lookup: CDR1 MGHRA, CDR2 YSYEKL. This CDR3 is built from 19 residues. Trimming removed 0 bases from V and 2 bases from J, with 20 bases in between. CDR3 coding DNA: TGCGCCAGCAGCCAAGACCTCACGTTACAGGGTTCGGGCAATCAGCCCCAGCATTTT. It codes for CASSQDLTLQGSGNQPQHF.

The rearrangement joins TRBV11-3 to TRBJ2-3; weak D call: TRBD2 (5 bases). Per germline, CDR1 SGHNT and CDR2 YENEEA. The CDR3 has 14 amino acids. V was cut by 5 bases and J by 3 bases, with 12 bases left in between. The DNA for the CDR3 is TGTGCCAGCAGCCCCACGGGGTATACAGATACGCAGTATTTT. This encodes CASSPTGYTDTQYF. The whole variable domain, remainder taken from reference TRBV11-3 and TRBJ2-3, is EAGVVQSPRYKIIEKKQPVAFWCNPISGHNTLYWYLQNLGQGPELLIRYENEEAVDDSQLPKDRFSAERLKGVDSTLKIQPAELGDSAVYLCASSPTGYTDTQYFGPGTRLTVL.

This sequence joins TRBV11-3 and TRBJ2-2; D not certain. Germline-derived CDR1 and CDR2 are SGHNT and YENEEA. Trimming pared 5 bases from V and 7 bases from J, leaving 11 bases between. The CDR3 consists of 13 residues. Written as DNA, the CDR3 is TGTGCCAGCAGCCTTAGGAGTGGCGGGGAGCTGTTTTTT. This translates into CASSLRSGGELFF.